The clone carrying this TCR beta chain was counted once. Its antigen is not identified. Several immunoSEQ plates received, in even portions, the genomic DNA of each subset. Replicate PCRs from sorted subsets contained roughly 190 ng DNA, which is around 30,000 T cell genomes. Here immunoSEQ multiplex PCR was the method, and the copy in TCRdb shows in-frame clones only, minus some. The table has about 2.2 million clones, roughly 93% seen once. Germline lookup yields CDR1 SGHTA and CDR2 FQGNSA. The length of the CDR3 is 16 residues. Trimming pared 5 bases from V and 0 bases from J, leaving 17 bases between. This entry is derived from a study of shared clonotypes between healthy human individuals. Study information: Per donor, CD8 memory used one plate, CD8 naive used two, CD4 memory used three and CD4 naive used three. Study-level findings and limits: Naive CD4 clonotypes were shared across a few donors at about 5.2%.

It was CD45RO-negative cells, positively selected for CCR7, that made up naive CD8 cells, with terminally differentiated effector memory CD45RA+ cells excluded. The source material was naive CD8+ T cells from PBMCs. V is TRBV7-2 and J is TRBJ2-7, with D possibly TRBD1 on 6 matching bases. The sequence derives from a man between 18 and 35 years old in good health. Some clones in this sample may be carry-over from other donors' samples. CDR3 residues: CASSRTYRDDSYEQYF. The DNA of the CDR3 is TGTGCCAGCAGCCGAACCTACAGGGATGACTCCTACGAGCAGTACTTC.